A selection of T cell receptor beta chains follows, all from one sample in a study of blood T cell repertoires in COVID-19. The assay was immunoSEQ multiplex PCR, and TCRdb's table has in-frame clones only and misses some. Among approximately 470,000 clones listed, 87% were seen once. The sequencing sample was made of PBMCs or T cells enriched from blood (not recorded which). All receptors come from a woman aged 18-30 years who had recovered from COVID-19. Both conserved end residues are part of each CDR3. D genes are given only for firm matches. Size is stated for part of the rows, as once, few or many counts, or as a class when the clone is expanded.

V gene	J gene	D gene	clone size	CDR3 protein	CDR3 DNA
TRBV14	TRBJ1-3	NA	NA	CASSFGQSSGNTIYF	TGTGCCAGCAGCTTTGGACAGTCCTCTGGAAACACCATATATTTT
TRBV3-1/TRBV3-2	TRBJ1-1	NA	NA	CASSPTRGGGSEAFF	TGTGCCAGCAGCCCGACCCGAGGGGGGGGGAGTGAAGCTTTCTTT
TRBV5-1	TRBJ2-1	TRBD2	once	CASRGLAGGDEQFF	TGCGCCAGCAGAGGGCTAGCGGGGGGAGATGAGCAGTTCTTC
TRBV6-1	TRBJ2-1	NA	NA	CASSEGPRGGALDEQFF	TGTGCCAGCAGTGAGGGACCGAGAGGGGGGGCTTTAGATGAGCAGTTCTTC
TRBV5-1	TRBJ2-7	NA	NA	CASSLSGVEQYF	TGCGCCAGCAGCTTATCGGGAGTCGAGCAGTACTTC
TRBV7-2	TRBJ2-5	TRBD2	few	CASSPLTGLEVRETQYF	TGTGCCAGCAGCCCCCTAACGGGACTAGAGGTTCGGGAGACCCAGTACTTC
TRBV11-2	TRBJ2-3	TRBD1	NA	CASSSTGTGGSTQYF	TGTGCCAGCAGTTCTACCGGGACAGGGGGGTCGACGCAGTATTTT
TRBV2	TRBJ1-1	NA	NA	CASSEFSGNTEAFF	TGTGCCAGCAGTGAATTCAGCGGGAACACTGAAGCTTTCTTT
TRBV28	TRBJ2-2	TRBD1	NA	CAISRPGQGGTGELFF	TGTGCCATTTCGAGGCCGGGACAGGGGGGGACCGGGGAGCTGTTTTTT
TRBV10-3	TRBJ1-4	TRBD1	NA	CAISDGTGSNEKLFF	TGTGCCATCAGTGACGGGACAGGGTCTAATGAAAAACTGTTTTTT
TRBV28	TRBJ1-6	NA	once	CASSPLAVSPLHF	TGTGCCAGCAGTCCTTTGGCGGTTTCACCCCTCCACTTT
TRBV7-9	TRBJ1-6	NA	NA	CASSLAAVNSPLHF	TGTGCCAGCAGCTTAGCGGCGGTGAATTCACCCCTCCACTTT
TRBV2	TRBJ1-6	TRBD1	few	CASSHPKTGGGVNSPLHF	TGTGCCAGCAGTCACCCTAAGACAGGGGGAGGGGTAAATTCACCCCTCCACTTT
TRBV5-1	TRBJ1-6	NA	NA	CASSFGGVDNSPLHF	TGCGCCAGCAGCTTTGGGGGGGTGGATAATTCACCCCTCCACTTT
TRBV6-5	TRBJ2-2	TRBD1	few	CASRLGTAVTGELFF	TGTGCCAGCAGACTCGGGACAGCCGTCACCGGGGAGCTGTTTTTT
TRBV28	TRBJ1-4	NA	NA	CASTSGATNEKLFF	TGTGCCAGCACGTCGGGAGCAACTAATGAAAAACTGTTTTTT
TRBV7-9	TRBJ2-1	NA	NA	CASSLARGEQFF	TGTGCCAGCAGCTTAGCAAGGGGGGAGCAGTTCTTC
TRBV18	TRBJ1-2	NA	NA	CASSPQGYDSYGYTF	TGTGCCAGCTCACCACAAGGCTACGACAGTTATGGCTACACCTTC
TRBV2	TRBJ2-7	NA	once	CASSERASVSYEQYF	TGTGCCAGCAGTGAACGGGCTAGCGTTTCCTACGAGCAGTACTTC
TRBV5-1	TRBJ1-1	NA	NA	CASSFPGMNTEAFF	TGCGCCAGCAGCTTTCCGGGTATGAACACTGAAGCTTTCTTT
TRBV7-9	TRBJ1-1	TRBD1	NA	CASSGATGNLEAFF	TGTGCCAGCAGCGGTGCGACAGGGAACCTTGAAGCTTTCTTT
TRBV2	TRBJ1-5	NA	NA	CASSVGDQPQHF	TGTGCCAGCAGTGTAGGGGATCAGCCCCAGCATTTT
TRBV9	TRBJ1-6	NA	few	CASSTQTGLAAPLHF	TGTGCCAGCAGCACCCAGACCGGGTTAGCGGCACCCCTCCACTTT
TRBV10-3	TRBJ1-2	NA	NA	CAISGIRGYGYTF	TGTGCCATCAGTGGGATCAGGGGTTATGGCTACACCTTC
TRBV12-3/TRBV12-4	TRBJ1-2	NA	NA	CASSWGDLGGYTF	TGTGCCAGCAGTTGGGGAGACTTGGGTGGCTACACCTTC
TRBV5-4	TRBJ1-2	TRBD1	NA	CASSRRDRPYGYTF	TGTGCCAGCAGCCGTCGGGACAGACCGTATGGCTACACCTTC
TRBV7-2	TRBJ2-1	TRBD2	NA	CASSSFGGAISYNEQFF	TGTGCCAGCAGCTCATTCGGGGGGGCAATTTCCTACAATGAGCAGTTCTTC
TRBV5-1	TRBJ1-6	NA	NA	CASSFRELNNSPLHF	TGCGCCAGCAGCTTCAGGGAATTAAATAATTCACCCCTCCACTTT
TRBV6-2/TRBV6-3	TRBJ2-5	NA	few	CASSYPRDRQETQYF	TGTGCCAGCAGTTACCCACGAGACAGGCAAGAGACCCAGTACTTC
TRBV11-2	TRBJ2-7	NA	few	CASSSGPDISSYEQYF	TGTGCCAGCAGCTCGGGCCCGGACATCAGCTCCTACGAGCAGTACTTC
TRBV9	TRBJ2-3	NA	NA	CASGGLDTQYF	TGTGCCAGCGGGGGGTTGGATACGCAGTATTTT
TRBV6-5	TRBJ1-2	NA	NA	CASSPTRDRAGGYTF	TGTGCCAGCAGTCCTACCAGGGATCGGGCGGGAGGCTACACCTTC
TRBV7-9	TRBJ1-2	NA	NA	CASSLLGGPYGYTF	TGTGCCAGCAGCTTATTGGGCGGGCCGTATGGCTACACCTTC
TRBV6-5	TRBJ1-4	NA	NA	CASRAGNSGEKLFF	TGTGCCAGCAGAGCGGGAAATAGTGGTGAAAAACTGTTTTTT
TRBV6-5	TRBJ1-5	NA	NA	CASTQGLGSNQPQHF	TGTGCCAGCACCCAGGGGTTAGGGAGCAATCAGCCCCAGCATTTT
TRBV27	TRBJ2-7	TRBD2	few	CASRLLAGFSYEQYF	TGTGCCAGCAGATTACTAGCGGGGTTTTCCTACGAGCAGTACTTC
TRBV5-1	TRBJ1-1	TRBD1	NA	CASSWWTGVNTEAFF	TGCGCCAGCAGCTGGTGGACAGGCGTGAACACTGAAGCTTTCTTT
TRBV28	TRBJ2-7	TRBD2	once	CASSFSGGAIDEQYF	TGTGCCAGCAGTTTTAGCGGGGGGGCCATTGACGAGCAGTACTTC
TRBV29-1	TRBJ1-5	NA	NA	CSAQDSGGNQPQHF	TGCAGCGCCCAAGACTCAGGGGGCAATCAGCCCCAGCATTTT
TRBV18	TRBJ1-5	TRBD1	NA	CASSRDREADQPQHF	TGTGCCAGCTCACGGGACAGGGAAGCCGATCAGCCCCAGCATTTT
TRBV19	TRBJ2-3	NA	NA	CASSIDRESTDTQYF	TGTGCCAGTAGTATAGATCGGGAGAGCACAGATACGCAGTATTTT
TRBV5-1	TRBJ2-1	TRBD2	NA	CASSTSIMGLAGTYNEQFF	TGCGCCAGCAGCACCTCTATTATGGGACTAGCGGGAACCTACAATGAGCAGTTCTTC
TRBV30	TRBJ2-2	TRBD1	NA	CAWRKQGAFKGAGELFF	TGTGCCTGGAGAAAGCAGGGGGCTTTTAAGGGGGCCGGGGAGCTGTTTTTT
TRBV7-6	TRBJ2-5	TRBD1	NA	CASSLDRGQTQYF	TGTGCCAGCAGTTTAGACAGGGGGCAAACCCAGTACTTC
TRBV7-8	TRBJ1-5	NA	once	CASSLVPSADQPQHF	TGTGCCAGCAGCTTAGTCCCGTCAGCGGACCAGCCCCAGCATTTT